A single sample gave rise to the 16 T cell receptor beta chains below, sequenced in a study of CD8+ T cells in alopecia areata. After isolation, RNA underwent reverse transcription to generate cDNA as the sequencing template. Clones were read by immunoSEQ multiplex PCR, and TCRdb kept only the in-frame ones, dropping some. The sample shows 150,000 to 200,000 clones, just under 60% of them seen only once. Sequencing used CD4+ T cells sorted from blood, obtained at week 0. Source of these receptors: a human donor with alopecia areata.

This clone was found a few times. This chain's CDR3 is CASSLKPYSNQPQHF. CDR3 in DNA: TGTGCCAGCAGTTTAAAGCCCTATAGCAATCAGCCCCAGCATTTT. V usage is TRBV28 and J usage is TRBJ1-5, with D hard to call. Germline V CDR1 and CDR2: MDHEN, SYDVKM. V was clipped by 2 bases and J by 0 bases, with 8 bases between them. This CDR3 region has 15 residues.

The chain links TRBV5-6 to TRBJ1-5; D not resolved. The CDR3 covers 16 residues. Germline assignment: CDR1 SGHDT and CDR2 YYEEEE. V gave up 1 base and J gave up 7 bases, with 18 bases separating them. In nucleotides, the CDR3 is TGTGCCAGCAGCTTGTTAGGATCCGATTCCCTACAGCCCCAGCATTTT. Its protein is CASSLLGSDSLQPQHF.

The chain joins TRBV30 to TRBJ1-2, with 7 bases fitting TRBD1. Germline V CDR1 and CDR2: GTSNPN, SVGIG (reference sequence). The CDR3 spans 13 residues. J was trimmed by 5 bases and V by 1 base; bases with no gene match: 4. CDR3 amino acids: CAWSGTGRYGYTF. CDR3 DNA sequence: TGTGCCTGGAGTGGGACAGGCCGTTATGGCTACACCTTC.

The CDR3 DNA reads as TGTGCCAGCAGCTATAACAGAGGATACTATGGCTACACCTTC. This sequence encodes CASSYNRGYYGYTF. The chain combines TRBV7-2 with TRBJ1-2; D unresolved. Between the trimmed V and J ends, which lost 4 bases and 3 bases, there was a span of 12 bases. CDR1 and CDR2 from the germline V gene are SGHTA and FQGNSA. The CDR3 has 14 residues.

CDR3 residues: CAWSVKVAFGYTF. The CDR3 coding sequence is TGTGCCTGGAGTGTAAAAGTGGCCTTTGGCTACACCTTC. J is TRBJ1-2 and V is TRBV30; D is undetermined. The germline V gene encodes CDR1 GTSNPN and CDR2 SVGIG (reference sequence). The CDR3 totals 13 residues. V lost 0 bases and J lost 7, with 12 bases in between.

J is TRBJ2-5 and V is TRBV5-6; no clear D. The V and J ends lost 5 bases and 0 bases respectively, with 8 bases between them. CDR1 is SGHDT and CDR2 is YYEEEE in the germline V gene. The length of the CDR3 is 13 residues. CDR3: CASSLGNQETQYF. Here the CDR3 DNA reads TGTGCCAGCAGTCTAGGGAACCAAGAGACCCAGTACTTC.

V is TRBV29-1 and J is TRBJ1-1; D ambiguous. Germline CDR1 and CDR2: SQVTM and ANQGSEA. The CDR3 has 10 residues. Trimming pared 5 bases from V and 7 bases from J, leaving 8 bases between. This chain's CDR3 is CSVSHIEAFF. For the CDR3, the DNA is TGCAGCGTTTCCCATATTGAAGCTTTCTTT.

The V call is TRBV4-1, the J call TRBJ2-1; 9 bases map to TRBD1. The germline CDR1 and CDR2 sequences are MGHRA and YSYEKL. The V gene end was trimmed by 5 bases and the J gene end by 9 bases; junction bases not matched to a gene: 11. The CDR3 spans 15 residues. CDR3 DNA: TGCGCCAGCAGCTTACGGGGGACAGGGTTGAGTGAGCAGTTCTTC. It encodes CASSLRGTGLSEQFF.

The chain joins TRBV7-2 to TRBJ1-6, with D maybe TRBD1 (6 bases). This CDR3 is built from 16 residues. Germline loops: CDR1 SGHTA, CDR2 FQGNSA. V was clipped by 5 bases and J by 0 bases, with 11 bases between them. This chain's CDR3 is CASSIQGFSYNSPLHF. CDR3 in DNA: TGTGCCAGCAGCATACAGGGTTTCTCCTATAATTCACCCCTCCACTTT.

The rearrangement uses TRBV29-1 and TRBJ1-1; D is unclear. The germline V and J ends were trimmed by 4 bases and 4 bases, with 4 bases remaining between them. The CDR3 totals 10 residues. The germline V gene encodes CDR1 SQVTM and CDR2 ANQGSEA. As DNA, the CDR3 is TGCAGCGTTGGATTCACTGAAGCTTTCTTT. Protein sequence: CSVGFTEAFF.

The chain recombines TRBV6-1 with TRBJ1-2; 9 bases agree with TRBD1. The ends lost 8 bases at V and 1 base at J; junction bases unmatched: 5. CDR3 length: 14 amino acids. The germline CDR1 and CDR2 sequences are MNHNS and SASEGT. CDR3 sequence reads: CASEMGQGNYGYTF. CDR3 DNA sequence: TGTGCCAGCGAAATGGGACAGGGTAACTATGGCTACACCTTC.

The chain combines TRBV7-9 with TRBJ2-7; 7 bases agree with TRBD1. The CDR3 totals 13 residues. V shed 5 bases, J shed 3 bases, and the junction held 4 bases outside the gene matches. The germline gives CDR1 SEHNR, CDR2 FQNEAQ (reference sequence). In nucleotides, the CDR3 is TGTGCCAGCAGCCCCGGGACAGACTACGAGCAGTACTTC. This codes for CASSPGTDYEQYF.

J is TRBJ2-2 and V is TRBV5-6; possible D gene TRBD1, 6 bases. CDR3 size: 15 residues. Trimming shortened V by 6 bases and J by 3 bases, and 15 bases separated the two germline ends. The V gene's germline CDR1 is SGHDT and CDR2 YYEEEE. The CDR3 DNA reads as TGTGCCAGCACCCTCAGGGGTGCGCACACCGGGGAGCTGTTTTTT. This encodes CASTLRGAHTGELFF.

The chain has TRBV9 and TRBJ1-1, with a tentative D call TRBD1 (6 bases). Trimming pared 3 bases from V and 1 base from J, leaving 10 bases between. This CDR3 comprises 14 residues. CDR1 and CDR2 (germline): SGDLS, YYNGEE. In DNA form, the CDR3 reads TGTGCCAGCAGCGACTTGACAGGGAACACTGAAGCTTTCTTT. Amino acid sequence: CASSDLTGNTEAFF.

This chain joins TRBV19 and TRBJ1-1; no clear D. The CDR3 contains 13 residues. CDR1 and CDR2 (germline): LNHDA, SQIVND (reference sequence). V was pared by 0 bases and J by 3 bases, with 5 bases between. CDR3 nucleotides: TGTGCCAGTAGTATAGACAGGTACACTGAAGCTTTCTTT. It is translated as CASSIDRYTEAFF.

The V gene is TRBV5-6, the J gene TRBJ2-5; 8 bases map to TRBD1. V shed 1 base, J shed 7 bases, and the junction held 15 bases outside the gene matches. Germline V gene data show CDR1 as SGHDT and CDR2 as YYEEEE. The CDR3 is 17 amino acids. CDR3 residues: CASSLPGQGVLPRTQYF. The CDR3 DNA reads TGTGCCAGCAGCTTGCCTGGACAGGGCGTTTTGCCCAGGACCCAGTACTTC.